Given below is one TCR beta chain in context. Its matching antigen is unknown. These data originate in a study of cytomegalovirus exposure and HLA in healthy donors. Findings of the study overall: There were some public TCRs occurring in many donors, but most TCR sequences were rare.

The CDR3 is 15 residues long. V gave up 8 bases and J gave up 2 bases, with 17 bases separating them. The V gene's germline CDR1 is MNHNS and CDR2 SASEGT. The primer mix had 60 Vbeta and 13 Jbeta primers. Repertoires were generated with immunoSEQ multiplex PCR, while TCRdb's copy carries only in-frame clones and drops some. The table shows about 110,000 clones, with 70% to 75% occurring only once. The chain has TRBV6-1 and TRBJ2-3, with D tentatively TRBD1 (6 bases). Sequenced material: PBMCs. This clonotype originated in a woman in her thirties or forties in good health and CMV-seronegative. The CDR3 bases are TGTGCCAGCCTCGCCAGGGGCAGGAACACAGATACGCAGTATTTT. This gives the protein CASLARGRNTDTQYF.